Listed below are T cell receptor beta chains from one sample, sequenced in a study of blood T cell repertoires in COVID-19. This table comes from immunoSEQ multiplex PCR, and its TCRdb copy is limited to in-frame clones, with some not included. The profile shows around 160,000 clones, 75% to 80% of them singletons. Sequencing used peripheral blood. These receptors were obtained from a woman over 75 with acute or convalescent COVID-19. Each CDR3 is given with its conserved first and last residue. A D gene is named only where the DNA matches it firmly. The listing skips clone size in some rows; elsewhere it reads once, few, many or a size class.

>-|TRBV4-1|TRBD1|TRBJ2-6
CASSQRITGAGSGANVLTF
TGCGCCAGCAGCCAGAGGATCACAGGGGCCGGTTCTGGGGCCAACGTCCTGACTTTC
>once|TRBV28|-|TRBJ1-5
CASSSITGNAGNQPQHF
TGTGCCAGCAGCTCTATTACAGGAAACGCGGGCAATCAGCCCCAGCATTTT
>-|TRBV24-1|TRBD1|TRBJ2-1
CATSEFGQAYNEQFF
TGTGCCACCAGTGAATTCGGACAGGCCTACAATGAGCAGTTCTTC
>-|TRBV4-1|-|TRBJ2-7
CASSQLRGLSYEQYF
TGCGCCAGCAGCCAGCTCAGGGGCCTCTCCTACGAGCAGTACTTC
>-|TRBV7-2|TRBD2|TRBJ2-7
CASSPRLAGGLGEQYF
TGTGCCAGCAGCCCCCGGTTAGCGGGAGGGCTGGGAGAGCAGTACTTC
>-|TRBV4-2|-|TRBJ1-2
CASSQETAQAWGYTF
TGTGCCAGCAGCCAAGAAACGGCGCAGGCTTGGGGCTACACCTTC
>-|TRBV7-2|TRBD1|TRBJ1-5
CASSDPGQTHNSNQPQHF
TGTGCCAGCAGCGATCCGGGACAGACACACAATAGCAATCAGCCCCAGCATTTT
>few|TRBV19|TRBD1|TRBJ1-4
CASSPQTGTEKLFF
TGTGCCAGTAGTCCCCAGACAGGGACCGAAAAACTGTTTTTT
>few|TRBV19|-|TRBJ1-2
CASSRTALGYGYTF
TGTGCCAGTAGTCGGACAGCCCTAGGCTATGGCTACACCTTC
>few|TRBV12-3/TRBV12-4|-|TRBJ2-1
CASTYRGGEQFF
TGTGCCAGCACGTACAGGGGGGGTGAGCAGTTCTTC
>-|TRBV28|TRBD1|TRBJ2-6
CASSLWGTGVSGANVLTF
TGTGCCAGCAGTTTATGGGGGACAGGGGTCTCTGGGGCCAACGTCCTGACTTTC
>many|TRBV7-9|TRBD2|TRBJ2-3
CASRPTSGRENTQYF
TGTGCCAGCAGGCCCACTAGCGGGAGAGAAAATACGCAGTATTTT
>-|TRBV28|TRBD1|TRBJ1-5
CASSSPRTGVRQPQHF
TGTGCCAGCAGTTCCCCCCGGACAGGGGTTAGGCAGCCCCAGCATTTT
>-|TRBV29-1|-|TRBJ1-1
CSVVGHLNTEAFF
TGCAGCGTTGTGGGACACTTGAACACTGAAGCTTTCTTT
>few|TRBV18|-|TRBJ1-5
CASSDSHSGNQPQHF
TGTGCCAGCTCAGATTCGCACTCCGGGAATCAGCCCCAGCATTTT
>-|TRBV25-1|-|TRBJ1-1
CASRPGLPQGEAFF
TGTGCCAGCAGACCGGGACTCCCTCAAGGTGAAGCTTTCTTT
>-|TRBV28|TRBD1|TRBJ1-1
CASSEGGTGTFNTEAFF
TGTGCCAGCAGTGAGGGGGGGACAGGGACCTTCAACACTGAAGCTTTCTTT
>few|TRBV2|-|TRBJ2-7
CASSRDNSYEQYF
TGTGCCAGCTCCCGGGACAACTCCTACGAGCAGTACTTC
>-|TRBV21-1|-|TRBJ2-5
CASSIRETQYF
TGTGCCAGCAGCATCCGGGAGACCCAGTACTTC
>many|TRBV7-9|-|TRBJ2-7
CASSPLTGSYEQYF
TGTGCCAGCAGCCCTCTAACAGGATCCTACGAGCAGTACTTC
>once|TRBV6-2/TRBV6-3|TRBD1|TRBJ1-2
CASSYPGQGAGGYTF
TGTGCCAGCAGTTACCCAGGACAGGGGGCAGGAGGCTACACCTTC
>few|TRBV29-1|-|TRBJ1-1
CSVFMGAGTEAFF
TGCAGCGTTTTTATGGGGGCTGGAACTGAAGCTTTCTTT
>-|TRBV7-7|TRBD1|TRBJ1-1
CASSPGTGVTEAFF
TGTGCTAGCAGCCCAGGGACAGGGGTGACTGAAGCTTTCTTT
>-|TRBV15|TRBD1|TRBJ2-5
CATSRDRNRGLGGTQYF
TGTGCCACCAGCAGAGATAGGAACAGGGGGCTTGGTGGGACCCAGTACTTC
>-|TRBV5-6|-|TRBJ2-2
CASSLIDLNTGELFF
TGTGCCAGCAGCTTGATAGATTTGAACACCGGGGAGCTGTTTTTT
>-|TRBV3-1/TRBV3-2|-|TRBJ1-6
CASSQQGRNSPLHF
TGTGCCAGCAGCCAACAGGGTCGTAATTCACCCCTCCACTTT
>-|TRBV2|-|TRBJ1-3
CASSRQGNTIYF
TGTGCCAGCAGTAGACAGGGAAACACCATATATTTT
>-|TRBV11-2|-|TRBJ2-7
CASSPLYEQYF
TGTGCCAGCAGCCCTCTCTACGAGCAGTACTTC
>-|TRBV3-1/TRBV3-2|-|TRBJ2-7
CASSHRGLSYEQYF
TGTGCCAGCAGCCATCGGGGTCTCTCCTACGAGCAGTACTTC
>-|TRBV19|TRBD2|TRBJ2-1
CASTRTSGGATYNEQFF
TGTGCCAGTACCCGGACTAGCGGGGGTGCGACCTACAATGAGCAGTTCTTC
>-|TRBV7-2|-|TRBJ1-5
CASSLALGGNQPQHF
TGTGCCAGCAGCTTAGCCTTGGGGGGGAATCAGCCCCAGCATTTT
>-|TRBV7-9|TRBD1|TRBJ1-3
CASTPGGRNTIYF
TGTGCCAGCACCCCAGGGGGCAGAAACACCATATATTTT
>once|TRBV3-1/TRBV3-2|TRBD1|TRBJ2-1
CASSPQGAYNEQFF
TGTGCCAGCAGCCCACAGGGGGCGTACAATGAGCAGTTCTTC
>once|TRBV30|-|TRBJ2-3
CAWRLTSTRKGPDTQYF
TGTGCCTGGAGGCTAACTTCGACTAGGAAGGGGCCAGATACGCAGTATTTT
>-|TRBV7-9|-|TRBJ1-1
CASRETANTEAFF
TGTGCCAGCAGAGAGACAGCGAACACTGAAGCTTTCTTT
>-|TRBV14|-|TRBJ2-2
CASSRANTGELFF
TGTGCCAGCAGCCGCGCGAACACCGGGGAGCTGTTTTTT
>once|TRBV5-5|-|TRBJ1-6
CASSLVGRGSPLHF
TGTGCCAGCAGCTTGGTAGGGAGGGGTTCACCCCTCCACTTT
>many|TRBV7-8|-|TRBJ2-1
CASSPERGSSYNEQFF
TGTGCCAGCAGCCCCGAAAGGGGCAGCTCCTACAATGAGCAGTTCTTC
>-|TRBV5-1|-|TRBJ1-1
CASSLVSNTEAFF
TGCGCCAGCAGCCTGGTGAGCAACACTGAAGCTTTCTTT
>-|TRBV24-1|TRBD1|TRBJ2-2
CATSEIGQGATGELFF
TGTGCCACCAGTGAAATCGGACAGGGGGCTACCGGGGAGCTGTTTTTT
>few|TRBV14|TRBD1|TRBJ1-6
CASSQELRGTGRLHF
TGTGCCAGCAGCCAAGAATTGAGGGGGACAGGGAGACTCCACTTT
>-|TRBV5-1|-|TRBJ1-1
CASSLLAVNTEAFF
TGCGCCAGCAGCTTGCTAGCCGTGAACACTGAAGCTTTCTTT
>-|TRBV5-4|-|TRBJ1-4
CASSPSPRGKLFF
TGTGCCAGCAGCCCTTCCCCGCGCGGAAAACTGTTTTTT
>-|TRBV3-1/TRBV3-2|-|TRBJ2-6
CASSPGVASGANVLTF
TGTGCCAGCAGCCCAGGGGTCGCCTCTGGGGCCAACGTCCTGACTTTC